These 10 T cell receptor beta chains were sequenced from one sample in a study of cytomegalovirus exposure and HLA in healthy donors. PCR primers comprised 60 Vbeta and 13 Jbeta primers. Profiled with immunoSEQ multiplex PCR; TCRdb holds only in-frame clones, not every one. Of around 67,000 clones in the sample, approximately 67% were seen once. Sequencing was performed on PBMCs. These receptors were collected from a woman in her twenties or thirties in good health and CMV-seronegative.

The chain combines TRBV19 with TRBJ1-2; 9 bases agree with TRBD1. J lost 8 bases, V lost 6 bases, and 13 bases had no gene match. Per the germline V gene, CDR1 is LNHDA and CDR2 is SQIVND (reference sequence). CDR3 size: 15 residues. The DNA of the CDR3 is TGTGCCAGTAGCCGCCCCGGGACAGGGCGGGGCGGCTACACCTTC. Translating gives CASSRPGTGRGGYTF.

This clone was detected only a few times. V and J are TRBV7-8 and TRBJ2-5; 13 bases map to TRBD2. The germline CDR1 and CDR2 sequences are SGHVS and FQNEAQ. The V segment lost 1 base and the J segment 7 bases; nucleotides outside the gene matches: 9. The CDR3 consists of 17 residues. In nucleotides, the CDR3 is TGTGCCAGCAGCTTAGAAGCCGGACTAGCGGGAGTGGGGACCCAGTACTTC. Protein product: CASSLEAGLAGVGTQYF.

The chain joins TRBV7-9 to TRBJ2-6; no clear D gene. CDR3 length: 14 residues. The V end lost 5 bases, the J end lost 0 bases, and 5 bases lay between the germline ends. Germline lookup yields CDR1 SEHNR and CDR2 FQNEAQ (reference sequence). The CDR3 DNA sequence: TGTGCCAGCAGCCAAATCTCTGGGGCCAACGTCCTGACTTTC. Protein: CASSQISGANVLTF.

The J gene is TRBJ1-1, the V gene TRBV7-9; 7 bases match TRBD1. V gave up 6 bases and J gave up 3 bases; unmatched junction bases: 7. The V gene's germline CDR1 is SEHNR and CDR2 FQNEAQ (reference sequence). The CDR3 runs to 14 residues. Here the CDR3 reads CASRKRGRDTEAFF. The CDR3 DNA reads as TGTGCCAGCAGAAAAAGGGGGCGAGACACTGAAGCTTTCTTT.

The sample holds a few counts of this clone. This CDR3 is CAWSPSTDTYGYTF. The CDR3 region has the DNA TGTGCCTGGAGCCCTTCGACGGACACCTATGGCTACACCTTC. The chain joins TRBV30 to TRBJ1-2; TRBD1 is a possible D gene (5 bases). Trimming shortened V by 3 bases and J by 4 bases, and 15 bases separated the two germline ends. The germline V gene encodes CDR1 GTSNPN and CDR2 SVGIG (reference sequence). The CDR3 has 14 amino acids.

This sequence joins TRBV30 and TRBJ2-4, with D uncertain. Trimming pared 4 bases from V and 0 bases from J, leaving 7 bases between. Germline V gene lookup returns CDR1 GTSNPN and CDR2 SVGIG (reference sequence). The CDR3 consists of 13 residues. DNA for the CDR3: TGTGCCTGGACTCCTATAGCCAAAAACATTCAGTACTTC. This translates into CAWTPIAKNIQYF.

This clone has just a few counts. This sample includes further DNA sequences coding for the same CDR3. V is TRBV5-6 and J is TRBJ2-5; the D gene is possibly TRBD2 (6 bases). The V gene's germline CDR1 is SGHDT and CDR2 YYEEEE. V was clipped by 5 bases and J by 7 bases, with 18 bases between them. This CDR3 region has 14 residues. The CDR3 DNA sequence: TGTGCCAGCAGGCAGGAACGCGGGAAGAGGACCCAGTACTTC. This encodes CASRQERGKRTQYF.

The chain employs TRBV9 and TRBJ2-1; 12 bases map to TRBD2. The ends lost 3 bases at V and 7 bases at J; junction bases unmatched: 11. This CDR3 contains 17 residues. Germline CDR1 SGDLS, CDR2 YYNGEE. The CDR3 loop reads CASSAVSPSGGANEQFF. In nucleotides, the CDR3 is TGTGCCAGCAGCGCCGTCTCCCCTAGCGGGGGGGCAAATGAGCAGTTCTTC.

The rearrangement links TRBV14 to TRBJ2-6, with a weak D call TRBD2 (5 bases). Trimming removed 4 bases from V and 4 bases from J, with 11 bases in between. The germline CDR1 and CDR2 sequences are SGHDN and FVKESK. The CDR3 sequence is 15 residues long. The CDR3 nucleotides are TGTGCCAGCAGCCCCGGAGGTAACGGGGCCAACGTCCTGACTTTC. Translated: CASSPGGNGANVLTF.

This clone was picked up a small number of times. CDR3 bases: TGTGCCAGCAACGGATTGGGACAGGGAATCAATGAGCAGTTCTTC. Its protein product is CASNGLGQGINEQFF. The rearrangement joins TRBV7-2 to TRBJ2-1, with TRBD1 matching 9 bases. V lost 7 bases and J lost 6; bases outside the gene matches: 10. The CDR3 loop spans 15 amino acids. The germline gives CDR1 SGHTA, CDR2 FQGNSA. Full variable domain (remainder filled in from reference TRBV7-2 and TRBJ2-1): GAGVSQSPSNKVTEKGKDVELRCDPISGHTALYWYRQSLGQGLEFLIYFQGNSAPDKSGLPSDRFSAERTGGSVSTLTIQRTQQEDSAVYLCASNGLGQGINEQFFGPGTRLTVL.